Below, one TCR beta chain is given with its context. Since a much larger clone is just one base distant, this may be a read error. Germline CDR1 MGHRA, CDR2 YSYEKL. The CDR3 runs to 16 residues. This sample was taken from a study of CD8+CD57+ T cells in acquired aplastic anemia. Genomic DNA acted as the template from which TCR beta VDJ combination and CDR3 sequence profiling were carried out. TCRdb redid the calling of the reads with MiXCR, one entry per CDR3 protein. This sample carries 86,000 or so distinct CDR3 sequences, approximately 45% of them seen once, and the ten largest clones take approximately 61%.

V and J are TRBV4-1 and TRBJ2-7; TRBD2 agrees at 10 bases. The sample taken for sequencing was sorted CD4+, CD8+, or CD8+CD57+ T cells (not recorded which) from PBMCs. This sequence was found in a human donor in good health, serving as a control. CDR3 loop: CASSQDRLAGVDEQSF. As DNA, the CDR3 is TGCGCCAGCAGCCAAGATCGGCTAGCGGGAGTAGATGAGCAGTCCTTC.